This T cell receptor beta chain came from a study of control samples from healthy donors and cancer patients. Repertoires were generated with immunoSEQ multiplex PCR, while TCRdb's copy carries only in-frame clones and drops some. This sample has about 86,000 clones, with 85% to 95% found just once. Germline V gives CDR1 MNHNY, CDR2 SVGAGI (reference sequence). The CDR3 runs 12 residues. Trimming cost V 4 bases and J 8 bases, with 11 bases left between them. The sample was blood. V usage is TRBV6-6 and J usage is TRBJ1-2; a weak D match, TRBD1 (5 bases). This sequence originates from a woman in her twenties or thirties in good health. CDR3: CASSSDSWGYTF. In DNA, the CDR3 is TGTGCCAGCAGTTCCGACAGTTGGGGCTACACCTTC.